This record looks at one TCR beta chain sequence and its context. The data are from a study of OX40 agonist ivuxolimab in advanced cancers. Study-level information: Among those enrolled, mean age was about 62 years (range about 23 to 90) and roughly 84% were male.

Clones were read by immunoSEQ multiplex PCR, and TCRdb kept only the in-frame ones, dropping some. This table has roughly 100,000 clones, about 96% appearing once. CDR1 is MDHEN, CDR2 SYDVKM, per germline. Trimming took 5 bases from V and 2 from J; bases not matched to a gene: 9. The CDR3 has 15 amino acids. Blood was sampled at baseline, cycle 4 day 1, and cycle 7 day 1. The sequence derives from an adult with an advanced solid tumor such as melanoma, head and neck, liver or kidney cancer. This sample comprised CD4+ or CD8+ T cells sorted from blood, obtained in a trial of the OX40 agonist ivuxolimab. The rearrangement uses TRBV28 and TRBJ2-7, with 7 bases lining up with TRBD1. DNA for the CDR3: TGTGCCAGCAGTGTCGACAGGGCGGTACCCTACGAGCAGTACTTC. As protein: CASSVDRAVPYEQYF.